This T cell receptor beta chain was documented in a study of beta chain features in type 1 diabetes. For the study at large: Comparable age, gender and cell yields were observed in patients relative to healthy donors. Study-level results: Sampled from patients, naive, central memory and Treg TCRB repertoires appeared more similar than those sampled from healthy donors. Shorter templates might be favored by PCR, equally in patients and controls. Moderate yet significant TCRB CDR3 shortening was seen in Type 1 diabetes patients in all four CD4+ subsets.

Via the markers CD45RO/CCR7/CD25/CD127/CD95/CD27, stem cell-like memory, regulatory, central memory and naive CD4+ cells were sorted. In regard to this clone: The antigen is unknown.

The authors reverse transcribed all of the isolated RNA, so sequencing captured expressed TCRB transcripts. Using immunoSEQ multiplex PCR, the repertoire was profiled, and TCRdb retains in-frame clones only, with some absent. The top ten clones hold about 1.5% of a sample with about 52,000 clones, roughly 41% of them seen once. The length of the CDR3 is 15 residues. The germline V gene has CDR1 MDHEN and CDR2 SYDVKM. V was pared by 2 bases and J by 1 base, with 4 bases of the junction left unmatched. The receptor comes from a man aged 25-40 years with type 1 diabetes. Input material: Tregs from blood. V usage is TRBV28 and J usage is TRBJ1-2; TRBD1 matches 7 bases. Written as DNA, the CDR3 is TGTGCCAGCAGTTTAGGAGGGGGCCGTAACTATGGCTACACCTTC. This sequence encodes CASSLGGGRNYGYTF.